This note documents a single TCR beta chain sequence. This entry comes from a study of T cell responses to AZD1222 COVID-19 vaccine. Clones were read by immunoSEQ multiplex PCR, and TCRdb kept only the in-frame ones, dropping some. The table shows more than 85,000 clones, with around 90% occurring only once. This receptor was obtained from an adult in good health. The sample consisted of peripheral blood, taken on day 0 of AZD1222 vaccination.

The DNA of the CDR3 is TGTGCCAGTAGGGAGGGGTTCTATGGCTACACCTTC. Encoded protein: CASREGFYGYTF. V and J are TRBV19 and TRBJ1-2, with D possibly being TRBD1 (5 bases). The CDR3 is 12 residues long. Germline lookup yields CDR1 LNHDA and CDR2 SQIVND (reference sequence). V was clipped by 6 bases and J by 4 bases, with 9 bases between them.